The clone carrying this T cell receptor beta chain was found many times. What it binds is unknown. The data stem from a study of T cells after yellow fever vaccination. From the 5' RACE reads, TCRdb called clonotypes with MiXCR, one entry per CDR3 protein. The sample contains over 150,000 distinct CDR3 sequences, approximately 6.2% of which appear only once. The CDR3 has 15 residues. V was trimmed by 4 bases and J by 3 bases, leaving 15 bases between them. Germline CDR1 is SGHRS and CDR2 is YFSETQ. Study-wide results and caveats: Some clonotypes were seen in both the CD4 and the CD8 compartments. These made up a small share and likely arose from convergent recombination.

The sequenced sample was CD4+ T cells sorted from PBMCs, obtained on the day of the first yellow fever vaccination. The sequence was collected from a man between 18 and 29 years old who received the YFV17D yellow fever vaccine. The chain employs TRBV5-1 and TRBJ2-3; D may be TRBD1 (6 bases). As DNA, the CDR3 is TGCGCCAGCAGCGATCGACAGGCCCTAACAGATACGCAGTATTTT. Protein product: CASSDRQALTDTQYF.